This T cell receptor (beta chain) was sequenced during a study of T cells in Graves' hyperthyroidism and ophthalmopathy. Findings of the study overall: In the blood, most expanded thyroid clonotypes above 0.001 appeared as well.

TCR beta CDR3 regions were amplified from RNA transcripts. When the TCR CDR3 underwent first-round RT-PCR, the HTBI primer set was used. Using its own MiXCR run on the multiplex PCR reads, TCRdb lists one record per CDR3 protein. The sample lists about 500,000 distinct CDR3 sequences; more than 15% were seen once. CDR1 and CDR2 (germline): MDHEN, SYDVKM. The CDR3 runs 15 residues. The ends lost 5 bases at V and 1 base at J; junction bases unmatched: 4. Patients showing uncontrolled infection, other autoimmune disease, pregnancy or lactation were ineligible. At least ten counts were recorded for this clonotype. Its antigen is still unknown.

The chain carries TRBV28 and TRBJ1-3; TRBD1 agrees at 8 bases. The sequence was collected from a woman under 30 with Graves' ophthalmopathy. Material for sequencing was blood. CDR3 protein: CASSNRQGSGNTIYF. The CDR3, as DNA: TGTGCCAGCAGTAATCGACAGGGGTCTGGAAACACCATATATTTT. The entire variable domain, with the rest obtained from reference TRBV28 and TRBJ1-3, is as follows: DVKVTQSSRYLVKRTGEKVFLECVQDMDHENMFWYRQDPGLGLRLIYFSYDVKMKEKGDIPEGYSVSREKKERFSLILESASTNQTSMYLCASSNRQGSGNTIYFGEGSWLTVV.